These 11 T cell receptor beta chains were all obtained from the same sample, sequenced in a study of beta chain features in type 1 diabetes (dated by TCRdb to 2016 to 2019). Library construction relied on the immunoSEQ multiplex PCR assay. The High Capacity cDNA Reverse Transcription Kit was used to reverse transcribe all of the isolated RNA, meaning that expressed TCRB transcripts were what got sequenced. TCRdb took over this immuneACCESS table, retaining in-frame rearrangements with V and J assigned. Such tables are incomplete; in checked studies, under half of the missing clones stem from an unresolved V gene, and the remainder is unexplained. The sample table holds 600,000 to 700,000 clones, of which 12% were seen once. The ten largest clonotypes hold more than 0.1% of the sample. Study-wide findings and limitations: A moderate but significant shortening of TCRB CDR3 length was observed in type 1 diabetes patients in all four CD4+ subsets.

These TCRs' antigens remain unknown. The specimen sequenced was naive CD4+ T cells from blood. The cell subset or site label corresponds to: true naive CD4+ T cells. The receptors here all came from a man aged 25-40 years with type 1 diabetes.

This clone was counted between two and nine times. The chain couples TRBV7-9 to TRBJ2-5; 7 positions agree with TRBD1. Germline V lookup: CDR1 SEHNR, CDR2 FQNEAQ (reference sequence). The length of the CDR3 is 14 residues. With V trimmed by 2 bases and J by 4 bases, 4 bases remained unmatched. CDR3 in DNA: TGTGCCAGCAGCTTAAGAGGGGGCGCAGAGACCCAGTACTTC. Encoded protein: CASSLRGGAETQYF.

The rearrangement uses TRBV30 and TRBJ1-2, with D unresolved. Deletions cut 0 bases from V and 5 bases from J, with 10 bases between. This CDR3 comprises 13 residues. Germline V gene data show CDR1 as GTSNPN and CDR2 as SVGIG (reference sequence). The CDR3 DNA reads TGTGCCTGGAGTGTACATGGCAGTTATGGCTACACCTTC. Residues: CAWSVHGSYGYTF. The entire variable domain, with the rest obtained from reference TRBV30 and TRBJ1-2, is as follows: SQTIHQWPATLVQPVGSPLSLECTVEGTSNPNLYWYRQAAGRGLQLLFYSVGIGQISSEVPQNLSASRPQDRQFILSSKKLLLSDSGFYLCAWSVHGSYGYTFGSGTRLTVV.

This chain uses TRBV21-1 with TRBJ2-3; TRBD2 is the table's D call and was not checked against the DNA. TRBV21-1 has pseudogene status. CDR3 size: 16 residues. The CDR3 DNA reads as TGTGCCAGCAGCAACACCGGGAGCGGACTCACAGATACGCAGTATTTT. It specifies CASSNTGSGLTDTQYF.

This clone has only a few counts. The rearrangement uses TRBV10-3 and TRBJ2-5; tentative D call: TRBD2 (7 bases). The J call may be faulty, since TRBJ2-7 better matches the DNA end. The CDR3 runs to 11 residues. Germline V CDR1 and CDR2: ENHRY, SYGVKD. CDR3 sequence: CAPGGINEQYF. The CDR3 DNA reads TGTGCCCCGGGGGGCATTAACGAGCAGTACTTC.

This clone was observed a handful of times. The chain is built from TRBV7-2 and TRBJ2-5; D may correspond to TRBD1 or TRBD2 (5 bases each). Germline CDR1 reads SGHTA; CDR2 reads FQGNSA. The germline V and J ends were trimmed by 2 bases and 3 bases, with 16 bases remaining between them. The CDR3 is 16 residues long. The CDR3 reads CASSLSGTVLEETQYF. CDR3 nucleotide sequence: TGTGCCAGCAGCTTATCAGGGACCGTCTTGGAAGAGACCCAGTACTTC.

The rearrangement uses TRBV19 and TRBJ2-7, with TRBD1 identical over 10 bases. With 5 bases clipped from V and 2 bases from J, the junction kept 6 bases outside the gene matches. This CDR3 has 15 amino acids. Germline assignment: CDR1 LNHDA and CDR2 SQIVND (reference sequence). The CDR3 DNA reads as TGTGCCAGTAGTGCGCCGGGACAGGGGACCTACGAGCAGTACTTC. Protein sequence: CASSAPGQGTYEQYF. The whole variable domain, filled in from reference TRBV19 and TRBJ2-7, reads DGGITQSPKYLFRKEGQNVTLSCEQNLNHDAMYWYRQDPGQGLRLIYYSQIVNDFQKGDIAEGYSVSREKKESFPLTVTSAQKNPTAFYLCASSAPGQGTYEQYFGPGTRLTVT.

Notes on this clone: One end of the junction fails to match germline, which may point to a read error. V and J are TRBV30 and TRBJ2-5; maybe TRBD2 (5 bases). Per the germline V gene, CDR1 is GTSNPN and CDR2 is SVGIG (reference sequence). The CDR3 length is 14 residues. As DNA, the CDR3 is TGTGCCGGGAGTACCCCTCACTACCAAGAGACCCAGTACTTC. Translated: CAGSTPHYQETQYF.

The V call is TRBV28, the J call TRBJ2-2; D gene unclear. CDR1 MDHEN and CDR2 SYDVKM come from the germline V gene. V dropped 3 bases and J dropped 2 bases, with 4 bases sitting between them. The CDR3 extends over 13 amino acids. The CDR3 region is CASSFSNTGELFF. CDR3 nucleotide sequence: TGTGCCAGCAGTTTTAGTAACACCGGGGAGCTGTTTTTT.

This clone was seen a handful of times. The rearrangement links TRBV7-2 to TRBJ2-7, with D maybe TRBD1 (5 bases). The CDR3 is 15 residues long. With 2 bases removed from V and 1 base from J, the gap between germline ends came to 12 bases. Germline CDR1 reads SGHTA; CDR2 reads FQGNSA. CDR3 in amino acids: CASSLQGELSYEQYF. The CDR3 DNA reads TGTGCCAGCAGCTTACAGGGTGAACTTTCCTACGAGCAGTACTTC.

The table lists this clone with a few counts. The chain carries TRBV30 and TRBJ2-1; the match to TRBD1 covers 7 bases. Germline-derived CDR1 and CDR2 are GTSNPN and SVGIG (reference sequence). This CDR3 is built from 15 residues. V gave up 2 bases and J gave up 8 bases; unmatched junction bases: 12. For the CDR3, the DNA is TGTGCCTGGAGTTTCGGGCAGGGGGATTCGGATGAGCAGTTCTTC. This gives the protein CAWSFGQGDSDEQFF.

CDR3 region: CASSQEFVDYNSPLHF. CDR3 coding DNA: TGCGCCAGCAGCCAAGAGTTCGTGGATTATAATTCACCCCTCCACTTT. The chain uses TRBV4-3 and TRBJ1-6; D gene ambiguous. The CDR3 has 16 residues. Germline-derived CDR1 and CDR2 are LGHNA and YSLEER. Trimming removed 0 bases from V and 4 bases from J, with 10 bases in between.